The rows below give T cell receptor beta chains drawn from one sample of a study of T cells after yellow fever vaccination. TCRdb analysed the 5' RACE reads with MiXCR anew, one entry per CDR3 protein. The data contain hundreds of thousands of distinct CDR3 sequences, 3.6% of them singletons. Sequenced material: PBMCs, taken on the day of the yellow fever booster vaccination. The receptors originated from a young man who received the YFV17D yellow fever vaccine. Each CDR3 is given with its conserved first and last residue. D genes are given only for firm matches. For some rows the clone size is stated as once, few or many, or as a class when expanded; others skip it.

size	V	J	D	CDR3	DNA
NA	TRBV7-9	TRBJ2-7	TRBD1	CASSLKTGDSYEQYF	TGTGCCAGCAGCTTAAAGACAGGGGACTCCTACGAGCAGTACTTC
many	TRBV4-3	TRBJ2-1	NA	CASSQGGAYNEQFF	TGCGCCAGCAGCCAAGGCGGAGCCTACAATGAGCAGTTCTTC
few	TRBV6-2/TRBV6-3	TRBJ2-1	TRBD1	CASKWGLTGNYNEQFF	TGTGCCAGCAAGTGGGGCCTGACAGGGAATTACAATGAGCAGTTCTTC
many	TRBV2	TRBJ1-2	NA	CASSEDLAGYTF	TGTGCCAGCAGCGAAGACTTGGCCGGCTACACCTTC
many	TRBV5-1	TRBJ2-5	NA	CASSQNGERGETQYF	TGCGCCAGCAGCCAGAACGGAGAGAGGGGGGAGACCCAGTACTTC
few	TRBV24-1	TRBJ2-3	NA	CATAEHPPREDTQYF	TGTGCCACCGCCGAGCACCCGCCCAGGGAAGATACGCAGTATTTT
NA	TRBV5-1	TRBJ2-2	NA	CASSVTGFSNANTGELFF	TGCGCCAGCAGCGTGACGGGGTTCTCTAACGCGAACACCGGGGAGCTGTTTTTT
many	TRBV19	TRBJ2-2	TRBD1	CASSGDSRGELFF	TGTGCCAGTAGTGGGGACAGCCGGGGGGAGCTGTTTTTT
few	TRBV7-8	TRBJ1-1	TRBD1	CASRRTRTGAVEAFF	TGTGCCAGCAGGCGTACGAGGACAGGTGCCGTGGAAGCTTTCTTT
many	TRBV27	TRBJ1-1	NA	CASGMPLLNTEAFF	TGTGCCAGCGGAATGCCCCTTCTGAACACTGAAGCTTTCTTT
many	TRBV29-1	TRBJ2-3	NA	CSVRQTDTQYF	TGCAGCGTGAGACAGACCGATACGCAGTATTTT
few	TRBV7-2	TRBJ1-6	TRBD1	CASSSRGPMDNSPLHF	TGTGCCAGCAGCTCCAGGGGGCCAATGGATAATTCACCCCTCCACTTT
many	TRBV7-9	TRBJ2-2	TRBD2	CASSLALGGGATGELFF	TGTGCCAGCAGCTTAGCGCTCGGCGGGGGTGCCACCGGGGAGCTGTTTTTT
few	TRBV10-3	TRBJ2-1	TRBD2	CAISELAGGHEQFF	TGTGCCATCAGTGAACTAGCGGGGGGCCATGAGCAGTTCTTC